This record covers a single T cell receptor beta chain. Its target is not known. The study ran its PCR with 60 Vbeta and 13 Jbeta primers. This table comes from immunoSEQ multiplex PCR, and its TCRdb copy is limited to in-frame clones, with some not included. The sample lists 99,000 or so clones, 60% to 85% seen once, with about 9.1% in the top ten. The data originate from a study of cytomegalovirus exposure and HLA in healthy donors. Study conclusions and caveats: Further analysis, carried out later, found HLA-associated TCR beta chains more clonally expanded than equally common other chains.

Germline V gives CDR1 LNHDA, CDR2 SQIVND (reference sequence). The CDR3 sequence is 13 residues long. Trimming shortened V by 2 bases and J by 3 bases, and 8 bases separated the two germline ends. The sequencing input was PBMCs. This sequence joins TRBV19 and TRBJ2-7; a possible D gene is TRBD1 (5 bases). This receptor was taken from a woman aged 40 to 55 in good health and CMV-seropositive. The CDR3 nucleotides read TGTGCCAGTAGTATACAGGGATACTACGAGCAGTACTTC. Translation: CASSIQGYYEQYF.